This T cell receptor (beta chain) is from a study of CD8 T cells in ankylosing spondylitis. Each TCR beta library was made by quantitative 5'-RACE that incorporated molecular barcodes. TCRdb itself ran the 5' RACE reads through MiXCR, one entry per CDR3 protein. The data hold about 340,000 distinct CDR3 sequences, with roughly 14% observed a single time. This clonotype turned up a few times. V was clipped by 3 bases and J by 3 bases, with 7 bases between them. This CDR3 comprises 14 residues. The germline V gene has CDR1 KGHDR and CDR2 SFDVKD. The TCR was taken from a male donor with ankylosing spondylitis or in good health (not recorded which). The chain couples TRBV24-1 to TRBJ2-2; possible D gene TRBD2, 5 bases. Sequenced input: blood, either unsorted or a sorted T cell fraction (not recorded which). The CDR3 loop is CATSDAGHTGELFF. The CDR3 DNA is TGTGCCACCAGTGATGCGGGTCACACCGGGGAGCTGTTTTTT.